Below are 21 T cell receptor beta chains sequenced from a single sample in a study of blood T cell repertoires in COVID-19. Sequenced by immunoSEQ multiplex PCR; TCRdb stores in-frame clones only, minus some. The table includes more than 65,000 clones, 60% to 85% detected once. The sequencing sample was made of peripheral blood. The source is a man aged 60 to 69 with acute or convalescent COVID-19.

The chain is built from TRBV7-2 and TRBJ2-7; 9 bases are a match to TRBD2. Losses at the gene ends were 5 bases for V and 2 bases for J; bases not matched to a gene: 7. Germline CDR1 and CDR2: SGHTA and FQGNSA. This CDR3 is built from 15 residues. This CDR3 reads CASSPMGGGAYEQYF. CDR3 nucleotides: TGTGCCAGCAGCCCGATGGGCGGGGGGGCCTACGAGCAGTACTTC.

In its sample, this clone was seen once. The chain couples TRBV7-8 to TRBJ1-1; D call uncertain. The germline gives CDR1 SGHVS, CDR2 FQNEAQ. The CDR3 spans 15 residues. With 1 base removed from V and 8 bases from J, the gap between germline ends came to 17 bases. The CDR3 nucleotides read TGTGCCAGCAGCTTAGGTGGAGGACTGAACTTGGAAGCTTTCTTT. It is translated as CASSLGGGLNLEAFF.

The V and J genes are TRBV3-1 (or the pseudogene TRBV3-2) and TRBJ1-3; weak D call: TRBD1 (6 bases). Looked up from germline, CDR1 is LGHDT and CDR2 is YNNKEL (reference sequence). This CDR3 has 16 residues. Trimming took 0 bases from V and 7 from J, leaving 16 bases between them. The CDR3 spells CASSQDRPGRGNTIYF. DNA of the CDR3: TGTGCCAGCAGCCAAGATCGCCCGGGTAGGGGGAACACCATATATTTT.

V usage is TRBV25-1 and J usage is TRBJ2-2; 10 bases line up with TRBD1. CDR1 is MGHDK, CDR2 SYGVNS, per germline. Trimming at V came to 5 bases and at J to 4 bases, leaving 13 bases not matched to a gene. There are 18 residues in the CDR3. CDR3 protein: CASSYRTGQGVITGELFF. The CDR3 DNA is TGTGCCAGCAGTTATCGAACCGGACAGGGGGTTATCACCGGGGAGCTGTTTTTT.

The chain has TRBV5-4 and TRBJ2-3; TRBD2 matches at 9 bases. Per germline, CDR1 SGHNT and CDR2 YYREEE (reference sequence). The junction had 11 bases not matched to a gene; V was cut back by 6 bases and J by 0 bases. The CDR3 loop spans 17 amino acids. The CDR3 region is CASKDGLAGPSTDTQYF. CDR3 in DNA: TGTGCCAGCAAAGATGGGCTAGCGGGGCCTAGCACAGATACGCAGTATTTT.

The rearrangement uses TRBV14 and TRBJ1-2; D is ambiguous. CDR3 length: 14 amino acids. V lost 0 bases and J 5 bases, leaving 10 bases between the germline ends. The germline CDR1 and CDR2 sequences are SGHDN and FVKESK. This CDR3 reads CASSQDSGKYGYTF. DNA for the CDR3: TGTGCCAGCAGCCAAGACTCGGGGAAGTATGGCTACACCTTC.

The V gene is TRBV18, the J gene TRBJ1-1; D is unresolved. CDR3 size: 13 residues. Looked up from germline, CDR1 is KGHSH and CDR2 is LQKENI. V was cut by 8 bases and J by 4 bases, with 14 bases left in between. The CDR3 is CASAEIPSTEAFF. CDR3 DNA: TGTGCCAGCGCAGAAATCCCATCCACTGAAGCTTTCTTT. Full variable domain (missing parts from reference TRBV18 and TRBJ1-1): NAGVMQNPRHLVRRRGQEARLRCSPMKGHSHVYWYRQLPEEGLKFMVYLQKENIIDESGMPKERFSAEFPKEGPSILRIQQVVRGDSAAYFCASAEIPSTEAFFGQGTRLTVV.

The CDR3 region has the DNA TGTGCCAGCAGCTTGGTGGCGGGGGGGAACACCGGGGAGCTGTTTTTT. Translating gives CASSLVAGGNTGELFF. The chain has TRBV5-5 and TRBJ2-2, with 8 bases that match TRBD2. There are 16 residues in the CDR3. The germline V gene has CDR1 SGHKS and CDR2 YYEKEE (reference sequence). V lost 0 bases and J lost 1; bases outside the gene matches: 2.

This chain joins TRBV7-2 and TRBJ1-1, with no clear D. Germline CDR1 SGHTA, CDR2 FQGNSA. The CDR3 totals 13 residues. V was cut by 2 bases and J by 2 bases, with 6 bases left in between. As DNA, the CDR3 is TGTGCCAGCAGCTTACAGGCTAACACTGAAGCTTTCTTT. Translated: CASSLQANTEAFF.

This clone was seen just once. The J gene is TRBJ2-3, the V gene TRBV7-6; 9 bases line up with TRBD2. This CDR3 is 17 amino acids long. J was trimmed by 0 bases and V by 8 bases; bases with no gene match: 12. The V gene's germline CDR1 is SGHVS and CDR2 FNYEAQ. DNA of the CDR3: TGTGCCAGCTCACCCTTGGCGGGGGGGACTAGCACAGATACGCAGTATTTT. Protein: CASSPLAGGTSTDTQYF.

DNA for the CDR3: TGTGCCAGCAGTTATATGACAGGGGATGGAAACACCATATATTTT. Its translation: CASSYMTGDGNTIYF. The rearrangement links TRBV6-9 to TRBJ1-3, with 8 positions matching TRBD1. The length of the CDR3 is 15 residues. The germline gives CDR1 MNHGY, CDR2 SVAAGI. J gave up 3 bases and V 2 bases, and 3 bases lay outside the gene matches.

V gene TRBV9 combines with J gene TRBJ2-1; 13 bases align to TRBD2. V gave up 4 bases and J gave up 0 bases; unmatched junction bases: 1. Germline V gene lookup returns CDR1 SGDLS and CDR2 YYNGEE. The CDR3 contains 16 residues. Here the CDR3 DNA reads TGTGCCAGCAGCACTAGCGGGGGGGTCTCCTACAATGAGCAGTTCTTC. Its translation is CASSTSGGVSYNEQFF. Full variable domain (outside the CDR3, taken from reference TRBV9 and TRBJ2-1): DSGVTQTPKHLITATGQRVTLRCSPRSGDLSVYWYQQSLDQGLQFLIQYYNGEERAKGNILERFSAQQFPDLHSELNLSSLELGDSALYFCASSTSGGVSYNEQFFGPGTRLTVL.

The chain uses TRBV5-4 and TRBJ1-1; 8 bases map to TRBD1. V shed 0 bases and J 9 bases; nucleotides not matched to a gene: 22. Germline V gene data show CDR1 as SGHNT and CDR2 as YYREEE (reference sequence). There are 19 residues in the CDR3. The CDR3 region is CASSLAYGQGHKDQEKAFF. For the CDR3, the DNA is TGTGCCAGCAGCTTGGCTTACGGACAGGGTCATAAAGATCAGGAAAAAGCTTTCTTT.

This chain links TRBV9 with TRBJ2-2; 10 nucleotides match TRBD2. This CDR3 spans 16 amino acids. Germline CDR1 and CDR2: SGDLS and YYNGEE. V shed 0 bases, J shed 6 bases, and the junction held 5 bases outside the gene matches. CDR3: CASSVGQRGGPGELFF. As DNA, the CDR3 is TGTGCCAGCAGCGTAGGCCAGCGGGGGGGTCCCGGGGAGCTGTTTTTT.

The chain combines TRBV5-1 with TRBJ2-1; D is possibly TRBD2 (6 bases). This CDR3 has 15 residues. Germline V gene sequence: CDR1 SGHRS, CDR2 YFSETQ. Trimming shortened V by 4 bases and J by 1 base, and 12 bases separated the two germline ends. The CDR3 region is CASSPDGGSYNEQFF. The DNA of the CDR3 is TGCGCCAGCAGCCCCGATGGGGGGTCCTACAATGAGCAGTTCTTC.

This rearrangement joins TRBV5-1 to TRBJ2-4; D is perhaps TRBD2 (6 bases). CDR3 size: 15 residues. Germline-derived CDR1 and CDR2 are SGHRS and YFSETQ. Trimming removed 0 bases from V and 6 bases from J, with 13 bases in between. The CDR3 DNA is TGCGCCAGCAGCTTGGCCGGAGGGGTAGGAAACATTCAGTACTTC. Encoded protein: CASSLAGGVGNIQYF.

V usage is TRBV6-1 and J usage is TRBJ1-2; a possible D gene is TRBD1 (5 bases). The germline V gene has CDR1 MNHNS and CDR2 SASEGT. This CDR3 comprises 14 residues. Trimming took 0 bases from V and 7 from J, leaving 12 bases between them. For the CDR3, the DNA is TGTGCCAGCAGTGAAGCGCAAGGGGATAGTGGCTACACCTTC. It yields the protein CASSEAQGDSGYTF.

The chain uses TRBV6-5 and TRBJ2-7, with a weak D call TRBD2 (5 bases). Germline CDR1 reads MNHEY; CDR2 reads SVGAGI. CDR3 length equals 14 residues. V was pared by 2 bases and J by 6 bases, with 14 bases between. CDR3 bases: TGTGCCAGCAGTTACCGGGGTACGGCAGCCGAGCAGTACTTC. Protein: CASSYRGTAAEQYF.

The rearrangement uses TRBV6-2 or TRBV6-3 and TRBJ2-7, with a tentative D call TRBD1 (5 bases). This CDR3 has 15 amino acids. Germline assignment: CDR1 MNHEY and CDR2 SVGEGT. Trimming took off 0 bases at V and 6 bases at J, with 15 bases between the two ends. CDR3 protein: CASSYSGQGFIEQYF. The CDR3 DNA follows: TGTGCCAGCAGTTACTCGGGGCAGGGTTTTATCGAGCAGTACTTC.

The chain combines TRBV4-3 with TRBJ2-5; the match to TRBD1 covers 8 bases. Losses at the gene ends were 2 bases for V and 3 bases for J; bases not matched to a gene: 5. Per the germline V gene, CDR1 is LGHNA and CDR2 is YSLEER. The CDR3 totals 15 residues. CDR3 residues: CASSQISGGEETQYF. The DNA for the CDR3 is TGCGCCAGCAGCCAAATTTCAGGGGGCGAAGAGACCCAGTACTTC.

The CDR3 spells CASSYSLGGDWIKNIQYF. The CDR3 coding sequence is TGTGCCAGCAGTTACTCTTTAGGTGGGGACTGGATCAAAAACATTCAGTACTTC. The V and J genes are TRBV6-2 or TRBV6-3 and TRBJ2-4, with a weak D call TRBD2 (6 bases). Trimming pared 0 bases from V and 3 bases from J, leaving 18 bases between. The CDR3 loop spans 18 amino acids. Germline V gene lookup returns CDR1 MNHEY and CDR2 SVGEGT.